Presented here are 26 T cell receptor beta chains from one specimen sequenced in a study of blood T cells in healthy people across ages. Alongside a J-beta primer mix, a sample-barcoded 5' primer served in a second PCR lasting 7 to 11 cycles. TCRdb redid the calling of the 5' RACE reads with MiXCR, one entry per CDR3 protein. The repertoire holds almost 800,000 distinct CDR3 sequences, with about three fifths as singletons. The sequenced sample consisted of blood. The receptors derive from a man younger than 45 in good health.

This clonotype was recorded a few times. This chain connects TRBV29-1 to TRBJ2-5; 8 positions match TRBD2. Trimming at V came to 5 bases and at J to 4 bases, leaving 6 bases not matched to a gene. CDR1 and CDR2 from the germline V gene are SQVTM and ANQGSEA. This CDR3 has 13 amino acids. The CDR3 region is CSVPGGARETQYF. The CDR3 coding sequence is TGCAGCGTTCCCGGGGGGGCCCGAGAGACCCAGTACTTC.

The table lists this clonotype with many counts. The junction departs from germline at one end; a sequencing error may be responsible. V and J are TRBV20-1 and TRBJ2-7; TRBD1 or TRBD2 may be the D gene (6 bases each). From germline, CDR1 is DFQATT and CDR2 SNEGSKA (reference sequence). CDR3 length: 14 amino acids. The CDR3: CSARGTGTKYEQYF. CDR3 sequence (DNA): TGCAGTGCGAGAGGGACTGGGACAAAGTACGAGCAGTACTTC.

This clonotype was picked up a small number of times. This chain links TRBV27 with TRBJ2-7, with 9 positions matching TRBD2. The length of the CDR3 is 13 residues. Germline trimming cut 8 bases from V and 2 bases from J; bases unmatched to any gene: 4. Germline V lookup: CDR1 MNHEY, CDR2 SMNVEV (reference sequence). The CDR3 protein is CASGLAGTYEQYF. In DNA, the CDR3 is TGTGCCAGCGGGCTAGCGGGGACCTACGAGCAGTACTTC.

This clonotype was counted once. J is TRBJ2-7 and V is TRBV7-2; unclear D gene. Trimming took off 4 bases at V and 2 bases at J, with 12 bases between the two ends. The germline V gene encodes CDR1 SGHTA and CDR2 FQGNSA. The CDR3 totals 14 residues. CDR3 sequence (DNA): TGTGCCAGCAGCTCGACGACGCCAGCCTACGAGCAGTACTTC. This codes for CASSSTTPAYEQYF. Filled out from reference TRBV7-2 and TRBJ2-7, the complete variable domain reads GAGVSQSPSNKVTEKGKDVELRCDPISGHTALYWYRQSLGQGLEFLIYFQGNSAPDKSGLPSDRFSAERTGGSVSTLTIQRTQQEDSAVYLCASSSTTPAYEQYFGPGTRLTVT.

The rearrangement links TRBV28 to TRBJ2-3; D remains unclear. With 6 bases removed from V and 4 bases from J, the gap between germline ends came to 20 bases. Germline V gives CDR1 MDHEN, CDR2 SYDVKM. This CDR3 has 16 amino acids. CDR3 in amino acids: CASSHYGPALADTQYF. The CDR3 DNA reads as TGTGCCAGCAGCCATTACGGTCCCGCGTTAGCAGATACGCAGTATTTT.

This clonotype occurred a few times. The chain couples TRBV7-2 to TRBJ2-3; D gene uncertain. CDR3 size: 14 residues. Per the germline V gene, CDR1 is SGHTA and CDR2 is FQGNSA. The ends were cut back, 3 bases at V and 1 base at J, with 8 bases in the middle. In DNA, the CDR3 is TGTGCCAGCAGCTTTTCTAGGGGCACAGATACGCAGTATTTT. Translation: CASSFSRGTDTQYF.

Only a few counts were recorded for this clonotype. The chain has TRBV29-1 and TRBJ2-7, with 8 bases aligning to TRBD1. This CDR3 has 13 residues. Per germline, CDR1 SQVTM and CDR2 ANQGSEA. V shed 6 bases and J 3 bases; nucleotides not matched to a gene: 7. CDR3 residues: CSVETGDNYEQYF. Here the CDR3 DNA reads TGCAGCGTAGAGACAGGGGACAACTACGAGCAGTACTTC.

V is TRBV6-5 and J is TRBJ2-5, with D maybe TRBD2 (5 bases). The CDR3 extends over 13 amino acids. V lost 8 bases and J 11 bases, leaving 21 bases between the germline ends. The germline V gene encodes CDR1 MNHEY and CDR2 SVGAGI. DNA of the CDR3: TGTGCCAGCGGTTTCGGGATCCTCAATGAGCAGTACTTC. Protein: CASGFGILNEQYF.

This chain joins TRBV20-1 and TRBJ2-1; 14 bases match TRBD2. The closer fit of TRBJ2-7 to the DNA end suggests the J call may be wrong. The CDR3 runs 16 residues. Germline V lookup: CDR1 DFQATT, CDR2 SNEGSKA (reference sequence). CDR3: CSAGTSGSSIYNEQYF. CDR3 DNA: TGCAGTGCCGGGACTAGCGGGAGCTCTATCTACAATGAGCAGTACTTC.

The rearrangement uses TRBV27 and TRBJ2-4; TRBD1 matches 7 bases. CDR1 MNHEY and CDR2 SMNVEV come from the germline V gene (reference sequence). With 6 bases clipped from V and 13 bases from J, the junction kept 12 bases outside the gene matches. The CDR3 is 13 residues long. The CDR3 DNA is TGTGCCAGCAGAGGACAGGATTATCAGGTGCAGTACTTC. This sequence encodes CASRGQDYQVQYF.

V usage is TRBV3-1 and J usage is TRBJ2-3; 11 bases match TRBD2. This CDR3 is built from 14 residues. The ends lost 9 bases at V and 5 bases at J; junction bases unmatched: 7. Germline assignment: CDR1 LGHDT and CDR2 YNNKEL (reference sequence). The CDR3 nucleotides read TGTGCCAGTCAACTAGCGGGGGTCGGAGATACGCAGTATTTT. Encoded protein: CASQLAGVGDTQYF.

This chain joins TRBV6-1 and TRBJ2-7; perhaps TRBD1 as D (5 bases). The CDR3 length is 14 residues. The V and J ends lost 3 bases and 2 bases respectively, with 11 bases between them. Germline V lookup: CDR1 MNHNS, CDR2 SASEGT. For the CDR3, the DNA is TGTGCCAGCAGTGATGAGAAACAGGCCTACGAGCAGTACTTC. It yields the protein CASSDEKQAYEQYF.

This clonotype showed up just a few times. V gene TRBV20-1 combines with J gene TRBJ2-7; 10 bases are a match to TRBD2. There are 13 residues in the CDR3. V lost 3 bases and J lost 5; bases outside the gene matches: 4. The germline gives CDR1 DFQATT, CDR2 SNEGSKA (reference sequence). The CDR3 protein is CSARMSGRDEQYF. The CDR3 DNA sequence: TGCAGTGCTAGGATGAGCGGGAGGGACGAGCAGTACTTC.

This clonotype was detected only a few times. The chain combines TRBV4-2 with TRBJ2-7; D is ambiguous. V was trimmed by 0 bases and J by 5 bases, leaving 8 bases between them. This CDR3 comprises 13 residues. CDR1 is LGHNA, CDR2 YNFKEQ, per germline. Here the CDR3 reads CASSQDTRNEQYF. In DNA, the CDR3 is TGTGCCAGCAGCCAAGATACCCGAAACGAGCAGTACTTC.

The genes are TRBV11-2 and TRBJ2-5; D call uncertain. Germline values: CDR1 SGHAT, CDR2 FQNNGV. The CDR3 totals 11 residues. V shed 9 bases and J shed 2 bases, with 7 bases lying between them. CDR3 coding DNA: TGTGCCAGTACGAATCAAGAGACCCAGTACTTC. The encoded protein is CASTNQETQYF.

The rearrangement joins TRBV20-1 to TRBJ2-1; D unresolved. With the DNA end fitting TRBJ2-7 better, the J assignment may be wrong. Germline V gives CDR1 DFQATT, CDR2 SNEGSKA (reference sequence). CDR3 size: 13 residues. DNA for the CDR3: TGCAGTGCCTTAGGGCCTCTCAGACCCGAGCAGTACTTC. Translated: CSALGPLRPEQYF.

The chain is built from TRBV7-9 and TRBJ2-5; D not resolved. The end of the DNA is better explained by TRBJ2-7, so the J call may be wrong. The CDR3 covers 12 residues. Germline-derived CDR1 and CDR2 are SEHNR and FQNEAQ (reference sequence). This chain's CDR3 is CASEDLLYEQYF. The DNA of the CDR3 is TGTGCCAGCGAGGATCTTCTCTACGAGCAGTACTTC.

The chain couples TRBV5-1 to TRBJ2-3; D gene ambiguous. Germline assignment: CDR1 SGHRS and CDR2 YFSETQ. The CDR3 runs 19 residues. Trimming shortened V by 0 bases and J by 4 bases, and 24 bases separated the two germline ends. The CDR3 reads CASSLAVIQVPARADTQYF. Here the CDR3 DNA reads TGCGCCAGCAGCTTGGCCGTAATACAAGTCCCAGCTCGCGCAGATACGCAGTATTTT.

Points on this clonotype: One end of the junction is discordant with germline, which a read error may explain. The chain joins TRBV20-1 to TRBJ2-3; D gene uncertain. There are 11 residues in the CDR3. CDR1 DFQATT and CDR2 SNEGSKA come from the germline V gene (reference sequence). The CDR3 DNA follows: TGCAGTGCAGTCTTCGCAGATACGCTGTATTTT. Residues: CSAVFADTLYF.

The gene calls are TRBV28 and TRBJ2-4, with a weak D call TRBD1 (5 bases). The J call may be incorrect, as the DNA end agrees better with TRBJ2-7. This CDR3 comprises 14 residues. Germline V gene data show CDR1 as MDHEN and CDR2 as SYDVKM. The CDR3 is CASSFGKGAYEQYF. The CDR3 bases are TGTGCCAGCAGTTTCGGTAAAGGGGCCTACGAGCAGTACTTC.

The chain combines TRBV6-2 or TRBV6-3 with TRBJ1-2, with unresolved D. Germline V CDR1 and CDR2: MNHEY, SVGEGT. The V end lost 6 bases, the J end lost 8 bases, and 16 bases lay between the germline ends. There are 13 residues in the CDR3. CDR3 bases: TGTGCCAGCAGCCAGGCCTCTCTGCGGGGCTACACCTTC. Translated: CASSQASLRGYTF.

This clonotype was detected a few times. The chain carries TRBV14 and TRBJ2-5; no firm D call. The V gene lost 0 bases and the J gene lost 7 bases, with 15 bases spanning the gap. The CDR3 loop spans 15 amino acids. Germline CDR1 SGHDN, CDR2 FVKESK. CDR3: CASSQDSRSSGTQYF. Here the CDR3 DNA reads TGTGCCAGCAGCCAAGATTCCCGCAGCTCGGGGACCCAGTACTTC.

This chain links TRBV20-1 with TRBJ2-1, with 7 nucleotides matching TRBD2. Looked up from germline, CDR1 is DFQATT and CDR2 is SNEGSKA (reference sequence). CDR3 length: 14 residues. The J segment lost 4 bases and the V segment lost 5 bases, leaving 8 bases of the junction unmatched. CDR3 protein: CSAPLWEGYNEQFF. The CDR3 nucleotides read TGCAGTGCTCCACTCTGGGAGGGGTACAATGAGCAGTTCTTC.

V gene TRBV12-3 or TRBV12-4 combines with J gene TRBJ1-1; no definite D call. The CDR3 is 18 amino acids. V dropped 6 bases and J dropped 0 bases, with 23 bases sitting between them. This CDR3 is CASRPFPQAPTMNTEAFF. The CDR3, as DNA: TGTGCCAGCAGACCCTTCCCTCAGGCGCCGACCATGAACACTGAAGCTTTCTTT.

The chain joins TRBV5-1 to TRBJ2-1; TRBD2 matches 8 bases. V gave up 0 bases and J gave up 5 bases; unmatched junction bases: 4. The germline V gene has CDR1 SGHRS and CDR2 YFSETQ. The CDR3 runs 15 residues. DNA of the CDR3: TGCGCCAGCAGCTTGGAAGCGGGGGTGAACAATGAGCAGTTCTTC. It is translated as CASSLEAGVNNEQFF.

The chain employs TRBV7-8 and TRBJ2-3; 7 nucleotides line up with TRBD1. The CDR3 is made up of 22 amino acids. The germline V gene has CDR1 SGHVS and CDR2 FQNEAQ. The trim removed 6 bases at V and 6 bases at J, leaving 33 bases unmatched. The CDR3 loop is CASRQNPRQGVWADDDLDTQYF. Here the CDR3 DNA reads TGTGCCAGCAGACAGAATCCGCGACAGGGCGTATGGGCCGACGATGATCTCGATACGCAGTATTTT.